This T cell receptor (beta chain) was captured in a study of PD-1 blockade in classical Hodgkin lymphoma. Profiling relied on immunoSEQ multiplex PCR, and the TCRdb table lists in-frame clones only, not all of them. The sample includes tens of thousands of clones, 60% to 85% seen only once; the top ten take around 20%. All patients relapsed after autologous stem cell transplantation, and brentuximab vedotin exposure varied. Complete response, partial response or progressive disease constituted the best responses recorded. This clonotype was obtained from a human donor with classical Hodgkin lymphoma. The sequencing here drew on peripheral blood mononuclear cells (PBMCs), taken before the second cycle of nivolumab.

DNA of the CDR3: TGTGCCACCAGCAGAGACGGCAGGGCCGGGCAAGAGACCCAGTACTTC. Translation gives CATSRDGRAGQETQYF. The chain employs TRBV15 and TRBJ2-5, with D tentatively TRBD1 (5 bases). The ends were cut back, 0 bases at V and 2 bases at J, with 13 bases in the middle. CDR1 and CDR2 (germline): LNHNV, YYDKDF (reference sequence). This CDR3 comprises 16 residues.